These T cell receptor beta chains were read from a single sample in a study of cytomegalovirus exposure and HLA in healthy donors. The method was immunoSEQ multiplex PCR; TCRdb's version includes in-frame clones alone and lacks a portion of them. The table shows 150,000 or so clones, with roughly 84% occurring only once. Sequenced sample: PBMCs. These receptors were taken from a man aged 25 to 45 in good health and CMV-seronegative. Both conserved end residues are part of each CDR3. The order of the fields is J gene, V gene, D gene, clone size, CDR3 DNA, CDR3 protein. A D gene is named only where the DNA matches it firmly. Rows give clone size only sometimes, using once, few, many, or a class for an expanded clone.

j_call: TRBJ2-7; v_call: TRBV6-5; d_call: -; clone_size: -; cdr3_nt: TGTGCCAGCGGCCCTGCCAGGACAGTCCCCTACGAGCAGTACTTC; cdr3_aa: CASGPARTVPYEQYF
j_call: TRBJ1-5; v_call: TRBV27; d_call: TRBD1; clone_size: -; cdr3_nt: TGTGCCAGCAGTCCAGCCAGGGGGGCCGGCAATCAGCCCCAGCATTTT; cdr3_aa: CASSPARGAGNQPQHF
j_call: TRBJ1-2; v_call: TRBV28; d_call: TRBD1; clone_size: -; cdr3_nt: TGTGCCAGCATTAAACCAGGGGGCGCCAACTATGGCTACACCTTC; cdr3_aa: CASIKPGGANYGYTF
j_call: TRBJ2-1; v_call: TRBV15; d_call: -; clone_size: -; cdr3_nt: TGTGCCACCAGCTCCCCGGGGGTGGTCCCGAACCGGGTGAATGAGCAGTTCTTC; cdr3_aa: CATSSPGVVPNRVNEQFF
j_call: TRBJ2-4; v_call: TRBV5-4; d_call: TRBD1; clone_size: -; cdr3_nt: TGTGCCAGCAGCTCGGGACAGGAAAACATTCAGTACTTC; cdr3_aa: CASSSGQENIQYF
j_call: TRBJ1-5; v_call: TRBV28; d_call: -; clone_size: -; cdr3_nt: TGTGCCAGCAGTTTACTGCTAGAAAGCAATCAGCCCCAGCATTTT; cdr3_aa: CASSLLLESNQPQHF
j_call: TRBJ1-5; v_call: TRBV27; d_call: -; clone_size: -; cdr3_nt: TGTGCCAGCAGTTTTCGGCCGGGGAGCAATCAGCCCCAGCATTTT; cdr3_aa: CASSFRPGSNQPQHF
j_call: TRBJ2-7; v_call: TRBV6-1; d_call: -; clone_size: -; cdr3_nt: TGTGCCAGCAGTGACACTTGGAGGGAGCAGTACTTC; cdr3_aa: CASSDTWREQYF
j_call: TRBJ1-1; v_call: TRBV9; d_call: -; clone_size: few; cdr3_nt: TGTGCCAGCAGCGTAGGTCCAGGGCAAGGATTTTTCACTGAAGCTTTCTTT; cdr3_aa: CASSVGPGQGFFTEAFF
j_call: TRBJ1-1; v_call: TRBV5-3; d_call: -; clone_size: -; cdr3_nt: TGTGCCAGAAGCTTGCCCCCAACAAGGGGATGGGGCAACACTGAAGCTTTCTTT; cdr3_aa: CARSLPPTRGWGNTEAFF
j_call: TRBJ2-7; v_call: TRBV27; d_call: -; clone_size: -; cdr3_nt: TGTGCCAGCAGTTGGGGTCGAGCGGACGTCTACGAGCAGTACTTC; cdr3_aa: CASSWGRADVYEQYF
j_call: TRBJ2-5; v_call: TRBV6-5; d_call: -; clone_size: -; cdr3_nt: TGTGCCAGCAGTTACGGCGAGGGTTTGGAGCAGTACTTC; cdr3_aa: CASSYGEGLEQYF
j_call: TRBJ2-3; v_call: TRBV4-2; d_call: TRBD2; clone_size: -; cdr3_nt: TGTGCCAGCAGCCAGATAGCGGGACAAAGCACAGATACGCAGTATTTT; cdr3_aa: CASSQIAGQSTDTQYF
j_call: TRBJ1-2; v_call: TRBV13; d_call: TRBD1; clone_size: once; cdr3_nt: TGTGCCAGCAGCTTATGGGACAGGGGCTATGGCTACACCTTC; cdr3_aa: CASSLWDRGYGYTF
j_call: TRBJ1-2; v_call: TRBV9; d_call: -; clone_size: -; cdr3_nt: TGTGCCAGCAGCGGATACAGCCCCGGGGACACCTTC; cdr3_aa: CASSGYSPGDTF
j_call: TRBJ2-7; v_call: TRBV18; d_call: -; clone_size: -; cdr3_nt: TGTGCCAGCTCACCACGGGGCGGGATTTACGAGCAGTACTTC; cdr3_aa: CASSPRGGIYEQYF
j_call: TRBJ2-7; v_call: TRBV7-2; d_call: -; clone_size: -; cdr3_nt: TGTGCCAGCAGCTTATCTGAGGTCTCGCGCGAGCAGTACTTC; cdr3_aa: CASSLSEVSREQYF
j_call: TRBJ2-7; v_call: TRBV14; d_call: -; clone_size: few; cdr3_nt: TGTGCCAGCAGCCAAGTGGTCAGTTCCTACGAGCAGTACTTC; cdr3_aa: CASSQVVSSYEQYF
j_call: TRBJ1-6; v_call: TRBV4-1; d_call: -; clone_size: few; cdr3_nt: TGCGCCAGCAGCCAAGGACGGACAGCGGAATATTATTCACCCCTCCACTTT; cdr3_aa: CASSQGRTAEYYSPLHF
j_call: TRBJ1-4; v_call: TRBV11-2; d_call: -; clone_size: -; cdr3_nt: TGTGCCAGCAGCCAAGGGAACAGGGCCGAAAAACTGTTTTTT; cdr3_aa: CASSQGNRAEKLFF
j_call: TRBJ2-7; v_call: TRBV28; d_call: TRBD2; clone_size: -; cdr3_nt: TGTGCCAGCAGTTTTAGCGGGAGATTCTACGAGCAGTACTTC; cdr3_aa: CASSFSGRFYEQYF
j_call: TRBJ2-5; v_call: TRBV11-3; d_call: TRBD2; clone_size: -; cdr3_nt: TGTGCCAGCAGTGATATAGCGGGATGGGAGACCCAGTACTTC; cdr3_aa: CASSDIAGWETQYF